Below, one T cell receptor beta chain is given with its context. The antigen is undetermined. This entry comes from a study of cytomegalovirus exposure and HLA in healthy donors. Study results and limitations: With high specificity and sensitivity, the classifier reportedly diagnosed cytomegalovirus status.

Sequencing was performed with immunoSEQ multiplex PCR; in TCRdb, only in-frame clones are kept and a portion is missing. Of approximately 60,000 clones in the sample, 85% to 95% were seen once. The germline gives CDR1 MRHNA, CDR2 SNTAGT. V lost 2 bases to trimming and J lost 8 bases, with 15 bases between them. The CDR3 totals 14 residues. V gene TRBV6-4 combines with J gene TRBJ1-2; D gene uncertain. This sequence originates from a young woman in good health and CMV-seronegative. The sequenced sample was PBMCs. The CDR3 sequence is CASSDTEGGGGYTF. The CDR3 DNA is TGTGCCAGCAGTGACACCGAGGGTGGAGGCGGCTACACCTTC.